This T cell receptor (beta chain) was documented in a study of human T cells and chemical hapten exposure. Findings and caveats of the study: While controls formed fewer of them, expanded TCRs formed significantly more large CDR3 similarity clusters.

The time point: pre-sensitization, week 0. Stated treatment: therapeutic diphenylcyclopropenone sensitization with weekly scalp DPC. This clonotype was detected only a few times. Antigen unknown. The CDR3 length is 14 residues. Germline CDR1 is MDHEN and CDR2 is SYDVKM. Losses at the gene ends were 8 bases for V and 4 bases for J; bases not matched to a gene: 8. The study's library attached unique molecular identifiers to single cDNA molecules. One entry per CDR3 protein, called by TCRdb with MiXCR from the RACE reads. The sample holds about 380,000 distinct CDR3 sequences, approximately 5% seen once. The source was whole blood, collected in connection with sensitization to the hapten diphenylcyclopropenone (DPC). This clonotype originated in a woman aged 45-65 years with alopecia areata. Some clones in this sample may be carry-over from other donors' samples. This chain connects TRBV28 to TRBJ2-1, with 7 bases matching TRBD2. In DNA form, the CDR3 reads TGTGCCAGCCGGTCGGCGGGAGATTACAATGAGCAGTTCTTC. It specifies CASRSAGDYNEQFF.